This T cell receptor (beta chain) emerged from a study of T cell changes during pregnancy in multiple sclerosis. Assay: immunoSEQ multiplex PCR; the TCRdb copy retains only in-frame clones and omits some. In the table there are tens of thousands of clones, around 93% of which are singletons. V lost 2 bases to trimming and J lost 3 bases; unmatched junction nucleotides: 15. Per the germline V gene, CDR1 is SQVTM and CDR2 is ANQGSEA. The CDR3 has 17 amino acids. The clonotype originates from a female donor with multiple sclerosis, enrolled in a pregnancy study. The material sequenced was CD4+ T cells from peripheral blood mononuclear cells, taken after pregnancy. J is TRBJ1-2 and V is TRBV29-1, with 7 bases that match TRBD1. The CDR3 spells CSVERRDSGADYYGYTF. The CDR3, as DNA: TGCAGCGTTGAAAGGCGGGACAGTGGGGCGGATTACTATGGCTACACCTTC.